Ten or more counts support the clone carrying this TCR beta chain. Its target is not known. Trimming cost V 5 bases and J 14 bases; bases outside gene matches: 24. Germline values: CDR1 DFQATT, CDR2 SNEGSKA (reference sequence). CDR3 length: 18 amino acids. Samples came from axillary lymph nodes draining the breast cancer. This sample was included in a study of breast tumors, draining lymph nodes, adjacent tissues. Findings and caveats of the study: Tumor TCR diversity was below lymph nodes but above nontumor tissue. The lymph node origin of tumor T cells was framed as consistent with a hypothesis, not demonstrated.

TCRdb called the multiplex PCR reads again in MiXCR, with one record for every CDR3 protein. The sample lists hundreds of thousands of distinct CDR3 sequences; 32% were seen once. Sequencing input: axillary lymph node tissue. V usage is TRBV20-1 and J usage is TRBJ2-1, with 13 bases that match TRBD2. The source of this sequence is a female donor with breast cancer. Some clones in this sample may be carry-over from other donors' samples. DNA for the CDR3: TGCAGTGCTTTCCTTCAATCTGGGGCAGCGGGACTAGCGGGGTTAGAGTTCTTC. It translates to CSAFLQSGAAGLAGLEFF.